The T cell receptor (beta chain) described here comes from a study of PD-1 blockade in classical Hodgkin lymphoma. General study results and limits: Newly diagnosed patients reportedly had lower baseline TCR diversity than healthy donors. Complete responders showed a baseline diversity that resembled the diversity of newly diagnosed patients.

Profiled with immunoSEQ multiplex PCR; TCRdb holds only in-frame clones, not every one. The sample holds 4,500 to 5,000 clones; around 60% are singletons and the top ten take more than 60%. Autologous stem cell transplantation was followed by relapse in every patient, and brentuximab vedotin exposure varied. Each best response was a complete response, a partial response or progressive disease. To note about this clone: Its antigen is not known.

The CDR3 has 18 residues. The clonotype comes from a human donor with classical Hodgkin lymphoma. The chain couples TRBV21-1 to TRBJ1-5; the D call of TRBD1 is as the table states it, not checked on the DNA. TRBV21-1 is listed as a pseudogene. The material sequenced was peripheral blood mononuclear cells (PBMCs), taken before the second cycle of nivolumab. The chain's CDR3 is CATDSQGLTYYSNQPQHF. Here the CDR3 DNA reads TGTGCTACGGATTCCCAGGGGTTAACTTATTATAGCAATCAGCCCCAGCATTTT.